This T cell receptor beta chain was sequenced during a study of Ad26.COV2.S vaccination and SARS-CoV-2 variants. At the level of the study: Administration of Ad26.COV2.S was intramuscular, either once or twice 56 days apart.

Sequenced by immunoSEQ multiplex PCR; TCRdb stores in-frame clones only, minus some. The sample comprises about 460,000 clones, about 88% of which are singletons, and around 1.8% rests with the top ten. This CDR3 contains 18 residues. The germline gives CDR1 MNHEY, CDR2 SMNVEV (reference sequence). The junction had 7 bases not matched to a gene; V was cut back by 0 bases and J by 3 bases. Treatment noted: some 20 received Ad26.COV2.S at low or high dose, single or two shots; 5 received placebo; per-sample allocation not given. It was on day 63 after the first vaccine or placebo injection that samples were taken.

Sample: peripheral blood, taken in a trial of Ad26.COV2.S vaccine versus placebo. The TCR was taken from a person between 18 and 65 years old who received the Ad26.COV2.S COVID-19 vaccine or a placebo. This chain uses TRBV27 with TRBJ2-1; 11 bases are a match to TRBD1. CDR3 DNA: TGTGCCAGCAGTTTATCGATCGGGGGACAGGGGGGCTACAATGAGCAGTTCTTC. Translated, it gives CASSLSIGGQGGYNEQFF.